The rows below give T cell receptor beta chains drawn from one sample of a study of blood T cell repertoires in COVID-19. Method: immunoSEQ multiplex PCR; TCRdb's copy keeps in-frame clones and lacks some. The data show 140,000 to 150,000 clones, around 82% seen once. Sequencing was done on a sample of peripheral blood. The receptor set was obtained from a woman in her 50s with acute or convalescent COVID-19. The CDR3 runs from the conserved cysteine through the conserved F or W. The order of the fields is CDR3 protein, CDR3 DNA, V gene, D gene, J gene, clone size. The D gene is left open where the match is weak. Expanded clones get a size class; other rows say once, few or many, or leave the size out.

CDR3: CAIDQGAWGYTF; DNA: TGTGCCATCGATCAGGGGGCGTGGGGCTACACCTTC; V: TRBV10-3; D: TRBD1; J: TRBJ1-2; size: NA
CDR3: CASSPRQGSDYEQYF; DNA: TGTGCCAGCAGCCCACGACAGGGCTCCGATTACGAGCAGTACTTC; V: TRBV7-9; D: TRBD1; J: TRBJ2-7; size: NA
CDR3: CASSYDSFVGGYTF; DNA: TGTGCCAGCAGTTACGACAGCTTCGTAGGGGGCTACACCTTC; V: TRBV6-2/TRBV6-3; D: NA; J: TRBJ1-2; size: NA
CDR3: CASSLTPNEKLFF; DNA: TGCGCCAGCAGCTTGACACCTAATGAAAAACTGTTTTTT; V: TRBV5-1; D: NA; J: TRBJ1-4; size: NA
CDR3: CSVRTGLNEKLFF; DNA: TGCAGCGTCAGGACAGGGTTGAATGAAAAACTGTTTTTT; V: TRBV29-1; D: TRBD1; J: TRBJ1-4; size: NA
CDR3: CASSPNSYEQYF; DNA: TGCGCCAGCAGTCCCAATTCCTACGAGCAGTACTTC; V: TRBV10-2; D: NA; J: TRBJ2-7; size: NA
CDR3: CASSRSASGGLDTQYF; DNA: TGCGCCAGCAGCCGGTCAGCTAGCGGGGGATTAGATACGCAGTATTTT; V: TRBV4-3; D: TRBD2; J: TRBJ2-3; size: NA
CDR3: CASSPTAGRGNTIYF; DNA: TGTGCCAGCAGCCCGACTGCGGGGAGAGGAAACACCATATATTTT; V: TRBV27; D: NA; J: TRBJ1-3; size: few
CDR3: CASSPQQGPAYGYTF; DNA: TGTGCCAGCAGCCCCCAACAGGGGCCAGCCTATGGCTACACCTTC; V: TRBV9; D: TRBD1; J: TRBJ1-2; size: NA
CDR3: CASSIATGNQPQHF; DNA: TGTGCCAGTAGTATAGCGACAGGGAATCAGCCCCAGCATTTT; V: TRBV19; D: TRBD1; J: TRBJ1-5; size: NA
CDR3: CASSLVWAPPDTQYF; DNA: TGTGCCAGCAGCTTAGTCTGGGCGCCCCCAGATACGCAGTATTTT; V: TRBV7-2; D: NA; J: TRBJ2-3; size: NA
CDR3: CASSLGVNRAGNTIYF; DNA: TGTGCCAGCAGCTTAGGGGTGAACAGGGCTGGAAACACCATATATTTT; V: TRBV7-2; D: NA; J: TRBJ1-3; size: NA
CDR3: CASSYAGTPLYEQYF; DNA: TGTGCCAGCAGTTATGCCGGGACACCCCTGTACGAGCAGTACTTC; V: TRBV6-5; D: NA; J: TRBJ2-7; size: once
CDR3: CASSELGARGSPLHF; DNA: TGTGCCAGCAGTGAATTGGGGGCTCGGGGCTCACCCCTCCACTTT; V: TRBV6-1; D: NA; J: TRBJ1-6; size: NA
CDR3: CASSPGLAGGGEQFF; DNA: TGTGCCAGCAGCCCGGGACTAGCGGGGGGGGGTGAGCAGTTCTTC; V: TRBV3-1/TRBV3-2; D: TRBD2; J: TRBJ2-1; size: NA
CDR3: CASSYTNNYGYTF; DNA: TGTGCCAGCAGTTACACTAATAACTATGGCTACACCTTC; V: TRBV6-5; D: NA; J: TRBJ1-2; size: NA
CDR3: CASRNGQGAGDTQYF; DNA: TGTGCCAGCAGAAACGGACAGGGGGCGGGAGATACGCAGTATTTT; V: TRBV28; D: TRBD1; J: TRBJ2-3; size: NA
CDR3: CATSDMTSGGVLDEQFF; DNA: TGTGCCACCAGTGACATGACTAGCGGGGGTGTTCTGGATGAGCAGTTCTTC; V: TRBV24-1; D: TRBD2; J: TRBJ2-1; size: NA
CDR3: CASSPTFQASASYGYTF; DNA: TGTGCCAGCAGCCCCACCTTCCAGGCTTCGGCCAGCTATGGCTACACCTTC; V: TRBV7-9; D: NA; J: TRBJ1-2; size: few
CDR3: CASSSRADGNTIYF; DNA: TGTGCCAGCAGCTCCAGGGCGGACGGAAACACCATATATTTT; V: TRBV11-2; D: NA; J: TRBJ1-3; size: NA
CDR3: CASTRQLQNNEQFF; DNA: TGTGCCAGCACCCGACAGTTACAAAACAATGAGCAGTTCTTC; V: TRBV6-5; D: NA; J: TRBJ2-1; size: NA
CDR3: CASSNIRQGLNTEAFF; DNA: TGTGCCAGTAGTAATATACGGCAGGGGTTGAACACTGAAGCTTTCTTT; V: TRBV19; D: NA; J: TRBJ1-1; size: once
CDR3: CASSYLGANYGYTF; DNA: TGTGCCAGCAGTTACTTGGGAGCTAACTATGGCTACACCTTC; V: TRBV6-6; D: NA; J: TRBJ1-2; size: NA
CDR3: CASSVKAGNQPQHF; DNA: TGTGCCAGCAGTGTAAAGGCAGGGAATCAGCCCCAGCATTTT; V: TRBV2; D: NA; J: TRBJ1-5; size: NA
CDR3: CASSSGGTEAFF; DNA: TGTGCCAGTAGTTCGGGGGGCACTGAAGCTTTCTTT; V: TRBV27; D: NA; J: TRBJ1-1; size: NA
CDR3: CAWSGGQHQPQHF; DNA: TGTGCCTGGAGTGGTGGGCAGCATCAGCCCCAGCATTTT; V: TRBV30; D: NA; J: TRBJ1-5; size: NA
CDR3: CASTTGAYNEQFF; DNA: TGTGCCAGCACCACAGGGGCCTACAATGAGCAGTTCTTC; V: TRBV7-9; D: TRBD1; J: TRBJ2-1; size: NA
CDR3: CASSLGQGRVETQYF; DNA: TGTGCCAGCAGCTTAGGACAGGGGCGGGTAGAGACCCAGTACTTC; V: TRBV5-5; D: TRBD1; J: TRBJ2-5; size: NA